The 5 T cell receptor beta chains listed next were all sequenced from one sample in a study of T-cell reconstitution after alpha-beta-depleted transplantation in children. Using unique molecular identifiers, the investigators prepared the TCRbeta library. Using its own MiXCR run on the PCR reads, TCRdb lists one record per CDR3 protein. This repertoire shows about 340,000 distinct CDR3 sequences, around 16% found once; its top ten account for about 41%. This specimen consisted of PBMCs, mostly from graft donor cells, obtained 360 days after TCRalphabeta/CD19-depleted stem cell transplant. The receptors come from a male patient aged 2 to 9 who had a stem cell transplant for acute lymphoblastic leukemia, so the T cells may come from the graft donor.

Only a few counts were recorded for this clonotype. The chain joins TRBV28 to TRBJ2-7, with TRBD2 identical over 7 bases. The germline gives CDR1 MDHEN, CDR2 SYDVKM. The CDR3 has 13 residues. The trim removed 5 bases at V and 3 bases at J, leaving 4 bases unmatched. CDR3 sequence: CASSRGTNYEQYF. The CDR3 DNA is TGTGCCAGCAGTCGCGGGACTAACTACGAGCAGTACTTC.

The chain combines TRBV29-1 with TRBJ2-7; 8 nucleotides line up with TRBD2. V lost 7 bases and J lost 3; bases outside the gene matches: 8. The CDR3 contains 13 residues. Germline lookup yields CDR1 SQVTM and CDR2 ANQGSEA. The CDR3 DNA follows: TGCAGCGCCGGGACTAGGATCGACTACGAGCAGTACTTC. It is translated as CSAGTRIDYEQYF.

This clonotype was observed a handful of times. The chain recombines TRBV6-2 or TRBV6-3 with TRBJ2-2; perhaps TRBD1 as D (6 bases). The CDR3 is made up of 16 amino acids. The germline V gene encodes CDR1 MNHEY and CDR2 SVGEGT. V dropped 0 bases and J dropped 4 bases, with 12 bases sitting between them. For the CDR3, the DNA is TGTGCCAGCAGTTACTCGAGGGGGTACGGCACCGGGGAGCTGTTTTTT. This codes for CASSYSRGYGTGELFF.

The sample holds many counts of this clonotype. The V gene is TRBV7-3, the J gene TRBJ2-2; D gene ambiguous. Germline-derived CDR1 and CDR2 are SGHTA and FQGTGA. The CDR3 sequence is 13 residues long. Deletions cut 2 bases from V and 7 bases from J, with 8 bases between. The chain's CDR3 is CASSLGFGGELFF. Here the CDR3 DNA reads TGTGCCAGCAGCTTAGGGTTTGGCGGGGAGCTGTTTTTT.

This clonotype was seen a handful of times. The DNA of the CDR3 is TGCGCCAGCAGCGTAAGAGTGTCGGGACAGGGCGTGTACGAGCAGTACTTC. Its protein product is CASSVRVSGQGVYEQYF. The rearrangement joins TRBV5-1 to TRBJ2-7, with TRBD1 matching 9 bases. This CDR3 has 17 amino acids. The V gene end was trimmed by 4 bases and the J gene end by 4 bases; junction bases not matched to a gene: 15. Germline CDR1 reads SGHRS; CDR2 reads YFSETQ.